This paragraph covers one T cell receptor (beta chain) sequence. Its antigen is undetermined. The entry originates in a study of T cells after yellow fever vaccination. Study-level points and caveats: Sorted repertoires could include abundant contaminating clonotypes from bulk cells. Most clones from primary vaccination resurfaced after the booster (nearly 97% CD4, approximately 88% CD8). The CD4 and CD8 compartments had a small share of their clonotypes in common.

This CDR3 is 14 amino acids long. From germline, CDR1 is ENHRY and CDR2 SYGVKD. V was clipped by 3 bases and J by 1 base, with 7 bases between them. Universal primer sites and UMIs were introduced during 5'RACE template-switching synthesis of TCR cDNA. TCRdb called the 5' RACE reads again in MiXCR, with one record for every CDR3 protein. This repertoire shows 250,000 to 300,000 distinct CDR3 sequences, 13% found once; its top ten account for 0.5% to 0.6%. The sequenced sample was CD4+ T cells sorted from PBMCs, obtained 45 days after the yellow fever booster vaccination. The chain combines TRBV10-3 with TRBJ2-1, with D perhaps TRBD1 (6 bases). This sequence was found in a man aged 25-45 years who received the YFV17D yellow fever vaccine. DNA of the CDR3: TGTGCCATCAGTGACAGGGGTTCCTACAATGAGCAGTTCTTC. This codes for CAISDRGSYNEQFF.